This T cell receptor (beta chain) was retrieved from a study of shared clonotypes between healthy human individuals. Study overall: The people who gave samples were a couple of women and a few men aged 18 to 49.

Original analysis: There were no quality scores in the junction-only immunoSEQ sequences, so filtering differed. This table comes from immunoSEQ multiplex PCR, and its TCRdb copy is limited to in-frame clones, with some not included. V and J calls plus clone size are reproduced from that table; the DNA served to infer D and trimming. The sample has 500,000 or so clones, approximately 94% seen once. Overall study findings and caveats: Memory subsets generally showed lower estimated richness than naive subsets.

This clone was counted a single time. Antigen specificity is unknown. Germline-derived CDR1 and CDR2 are SNHLY and FYNNEI. This CDR3 comprises 13 residues. Losses at the gene ends were 8 bases for V and 9 bases for J; bases not matched to a gene: 6. The clonotype comes from a woman aged 25-40 years in good health. J is TRBJ2-1 and V is TRBV2, with 11 bases identical to TRBD2. Sequenced input: naive CD4+ T cells sorted from blood. Subset noted: CD45RA+ positively selected. The CDR3 region is CASGTSGGGEQFF. In DNA form, the CDR3 reads TGTGCCAGCGGGACTAGCGGAGGGGGTGAGCAGTTCTTC.